Below, 19 T cell receptor beta chains from the same sample are listed, as sequenced in a study of cytomegalovirus exposure and HLA in healthy donors. PCR involved 60 Vbeta and 13 Jbeta primers. Repertoires were generated with immunoSEQ multiplex PCR, while TCRdb's copy carries only in-frame clones and drops some. The table shows approximately 110,000 clones, with approximately 80% occurring only once. Sequences were obtained from PBMCs. Every receptor here comes from a woman under 30 in good health and CMV-seronegative.

This clone has more than one count but fewer than ten. The chain couples TRBV6-6 to TRBJ2-7; no clear D. The CDR3 has 11 amino acids. Germline-derived CDR1 and CDR2 are MNHNY and SVGAGI (reference sequence). V lost 6 bases and J 2 bases, leaving 5 bases between the germline ends. The CDR3 DNA reads as TGTGCCAGCAGCAGCGCCTACGAGCAGTACGTC. Its translation is CASSSAYEQYV.

The V call is TRBV19, the J call TRBJ1-6; D gene ambiguous. Trimming took off 7 bases at V and 7 bases at J, with 14 bases between the two ends. This CDR3 is built from 14 residues. Germline V gene lookup returns CDR1 LNHDA and CDR2 SQIVND (reference sequence). For the CDR3, the DNA is TGTGCCAGTACCACGGGGTTGGGGAATTCACCCCTCCACTTT. Encoded protein: CASTTGLGNSPLHF.

J is TRBJ2-3 and V is TRBV27, with TRBD2 identical over 7 bases. This CDR3 spans 15 amino acids. V shed 4 bases, J shed 0 bases, and the junction held 4 bases outside the gene matches. The V gene's germline CDR1 is MNHEY and CDR2 SMNVEV (reference sequence). The CDR3 protein is CASSYLAVSTDTQYF. The CDR3 DNA follows: TGTGCCAGCAGTTACCTAGCGGTGAGCACAGATACGCAGTATTTT.

The rearrangement links TRBV5-1 to TRBJ2-7; TRBD2 might be the D (5 bases). In germline, CDR1 is SGHRS, CDR2 YFSETQ. This CDR3 comprises 16 residues. The V and J ends lost 2 bases and 3 bases respectively, with 18 bases between them. This chain's CDR3 is CASSFQISLEGYEQYF. CDR3 bases: TGCGCCAGCAGCTTCCAAATCTCACTCGAGGGCTACGAGCAGTACTTC.

The sample holds one count of this clone. The chain carries TRBV11-2 and TRBJ1-1, with 7 positions matching TRBD1. The V gene end was trimmed by 4 bases and the J gene end by 12 bases; junction bases not matched to a gene: 5. The CDR3 is made up of 11 amino acids. CDR1 is SGHAT, CDR2 FQNNGV, per germline. In DNA, the CDR3 is TGTGCCAGCAGCTACCGACAGGGAACTTTCTTT. Amino acids: CASSYRQGTFF.

The chain recombines TRBV14 with TRBJ1-2, with D perhaps matching TRBD1 (5 bases). The CDR3 has 13 amino acids. V was clipped by 4 bases and J by 4 bases, with 10 bases between them. Germline V gene data show CDR1 as SGHDN and CDR2 as FVKESK. This CDR3 reads CASSPQDRYGYTF. The CDR3, as DNA: TGTGCCAGCAGCCCACAGGACCGCTATGGCTACACCTTC.

The gene calls are TRBV9 and TRBJ2-7, with 7 positions matching TRBD2. Looked up from germline, CDR1 is SGDLS and CDR2 is YYNGEE. V gave up 4 bases and J gave up 3 bases; unmatched junction bases: 4. The CDR3 is 13 residues long. CDR3 protein: CASSTSEHYEQYF. For the CDR3, the DNA is TGTGCCAGCAGCACTAGCGAACACTACGAGCAGTACTTC.

This clone has only one observation. This chain uses TRBV5-8 with TRBJ1-5; no clear D. Trimming removed 1 base from V and 5 bases from J, with 4 bases in between. This CDR3 region has 12 residues. The germline gives CDR1 SGHTS, CDR2 YDEGEE. Here the CDR3 reads CASSLLDQPQHF. In DNA form, the CDR3 reads TGTGCCAGCAGCTTGTTAGATCAGCCCCAGCATTTT. Using reference TRBV5-8 and TRBJ1-5 for the parts outside the CDR3, the full variable domain is EAGVTQSPTHLIKTRGQQATLRCSPISGHTSVYWYQQALGLGLQFLLWYDEGEERNRGNFPPRFSGRQFPNYSSELNVNALELEDSALYLCASSLLDQPQHFGDGTRLSIL.

The J gene is TRBJ2-7, the V gene TRBV6-1; tentative D call: TRBD1 (6 bases). The CDR3 sequence is 15 residues long. The V gene's germline CDR1 is MNHNS and CDR2 SASEGT. V was pared by 5 bases and J by 2 bases, with 16 bases between. Written as DNA, the CDR3 is TGTGCCAGCAGTTGGTCGCAGGGGTCTCCCTACGAGCAGTACGTC. The encoded protein is CASSWSQGSPYEQYV.

There are a few counts of this clone. The chain carries TRBV5-4 and TRBJ2-6; a weak D match, TRBD1 (6 bases). This CDR3 region has 17 residues. V lost 3 bases and J lost 0, with 13 bases in between. Germline V gives CDR1 SGHNT, CDR2 YYREEE (reference sequence). The CDR3 is CASSSGQKISGANVLTF. The DNA for the CDR3 is TGTGCCAGCAGCTCAGGACAGAAAATCTCTGGGGCCAACGTCCTGACTTTC.

The CDR3 region has the DNA TGCGCCAGCAGCCAGGGACAGGGAGGCACTGAAGCTTTCTTT. It specifies CASSQGQGGTEAFF. The chain joins TRBV5-1 to TRBJ1-1; TRBD1 matches 9 bases. Germline-derived CDR1 and CDR2 are SGHRS and YFSETQ. The V segment lost 4 bases and the J segment 4 bases; nucleotides outside the gene matches: 5. The CDR3 covers 14 residues.

V gene TRBV10-3 combines with J gene TRBJ1-1, with 7 nucleotides matching TRBD1. Looked up from germline, CDR1 is ENHRY and CDR2 is SYGVKD. The CDR3 has 15 residues. Trimming cost V 6 bases and J 1 base; bases outside gene matches: 8. CDR3 bases: TGTGCCATCAGCCCTCAACAGGGGCCGAACACTGAAGCTTTCTTT. This sequence encodes CAISPQQGPNTEAFF.

The chain employs TRBV5-8 and TRBJ2-4; D may be TRBD2 (6 bases). From germline, CDR1 is SGHTS and CDR2 YDEGEE. The V end lost 4 bases, the J end lost 2 bases, and 19 bases lay between the germline ends. The CDR3 sequence is 17 residues long. In DNA, the CDR3 is TGTGCCAGCAGCAACGCGGGGCGGGGCGCCTCCAAAAACATTCAGTACTTC. Residues: CASSNAGRGASKNIQYF. The entire variable domain, with the rest obtained from reference TRBV5-8 and TRBJ2-4, is as follows: EAGVTQSPTHLIKTRGQQATLRCSPISGHTSVYWYQQALGLGLQFLLWYDEGEERNRGNFPPRFSGRQFPNYSSELNVNALELEDSALYLCASSNAGRGASKNIQYFGAGTRLSVL.

This chain joins TRBV11-3 and TRBJ2-5; D is perhaps TRBD1 (5 bases). The CDR3 contains 13 residues. V shed 5 bases and J shed 4 bases, with 11 bases lying between them. Germline-derived CDR1 and CDR2 are SGHNT and YENEEA. CDR3 DNA sequence: TGTGCCAGCAGCAAAGGGGTGGGAGAGACCCAGTACTTC. Protein product: CASSKGVGETQYF.

V and J are TRBV27 and TRBJ2-1; TRBD1 agrees at 10 bases. The CDR3 runs 15 residues. Germline CDR1 is MNHEY and CDR2 is SMNVEV (reference sequence). Trimming cost V 8 bases and J 8 bases; bases outside gene matches: 12. The CDR3 nucleotides read TGTGCCAGCGCGACAGGGGGCCTCCCTGCTGATGAGCAGTTCTTC. Residues: CASATGGLPADEQFF.

The chain recombines TRBV9 with TRBJ2-5; the D gene is possibly TRBD1 (6 bases). CDR1 SGDLS and CDR2 YYNGEE come from the germline V gene. Trimming took 0 bases from V and 2 from J, leaving 8 bases between them. The CDR3 sequence is 14 residues long. CDR3 nucleotides: TGTGCCAGCAGCGTAGGAGGACAGCAAGAGACCCAGTACTTC. Translating gives CASSVGGQQETQYF.

A single count supports this clone. This chain links TRBV7-2 with TRBJ2-1; TRBD2 agrees at 7 bases. CDR3 length equals 15 residues. Trimming at V came to 5 bases and at J to 4 bases, leaving 8 bases not matched to a gene. Germline assignment: CDR1 SGHTA and CDR2 FQGNSA. This CDR3 is CASSPGGSRYNEQFF. The CDR3 region has the DNA TGTGCCAGCAGCCCCGGGGGGAGCAGGTACAATGAGCAGTTCTTC.

CDR3 amino acids: CASSIATRHEQYF. CDR3 nucleotide sequence: TGTGCCAGTAGTATAGCGACTAGACACGAGCAGTACTTC. This rearrangement joins TRBV19 to TRBJ2-7; possibly TRBD2 for D (6 bases). Trimming removed 1 base from V and 5 bases from J, with 9 bases in between. Germline values: CDR1 LNHDA, CDR2 SQIVND (reference sequence). The CDR3 extends over 13 amino acids.

This sequence joins TRBV5-6 and TRBJ2-3, with TRBD2 matching 14 bases. Unmatched junction bases numbered 5, after V lost 6 bases and J lost 5 bases. CDR3 length: 15 residues. The germline V gene encodes CDR1 SGHDT and CDR2 YYEEEE. The CDR3 bases are TGTGCCAGCATCCTGACTAGCGGGGGGGTAGATACGCAGTATTTT. It translates to CASILTSGGVDTQYF.